The 24 T cell receptor beta chains listed next were all sequenced from one sample in a study of T cells in women clearing cervical HPV infection. Assay used: immunoSEQ multiplex PCR; TCRdb lists only in-frame clones, some missing. The sample shows some 39,000 clones, and less than 4% sits with its ten largest clones. Sample: blood buffy coat. These receptor sequences come from a woman between 18 and 70 years old with a cervical HPV16 infection that either progressed to CIN3+ or cleared (not recorded which).

Points on this clone: The read ends 3 residues early relative to the CDR3; the germline J gene fills the gap. V and J are TRBV5-6 and TRBJ1-2, with 8 bases fitting TRBD1. V gave up 0 bases and J gave up 3 bases; unmatched junction bases: 4. This CDR3 is built from 15 residues. The germline V gene has CDR1 SGHDT and CDR2 YYEEEE. Incomplete CDR3 DNA: TGTGCCAGCAGCTTGGTGACAGGGGCAGACTATGGC. It translates to CASSLVTGADYG. The entire CDR3 sequence reads CASSLVTGADYGYTF.

About this clone: The read comes to an end 3 residues before the CDR3 does, leaving the germline J gene to fill in the end. This rearrangement joins TRBV28 to TRBJ2-7, with TRBD2 matching 8 bases. V lost 6 bases, J lost 3 bases, and 4 bases stayed unmatched. The germline CDR1 and CDR2 sequences are MDHEN and SYDVKM. The CDR3 is 13 amino acids. The CDR3 protein is CASSKSGSYEQYF. The CDR3 DNA, read in part, is TGTGCCAGCAGCAAAAGCGGGAGCTACGAG.

For this clone: The read terminates 3 residues ahead of where the CDR3 ends, so the germline J gene completes it. V and J are TRBV18 and TRBJ2-1, with D perhaps matching TRBD2 (5 bases). CDR3 length: 14 residues. Trimming cost V 8 bases and J 9 bases, with 20 bases left between them. Germline V gene lookup returns CDR1 KGHSH and CDR2 LQKENI. The CDR3 bases that were read are TGTGCCAGCCACGCTAGCAAACAACCGGGTGAG. Protein: CASHASKQPGE. The full CDR3 protein reads CASHASKQPGEQFF.

Note on this clone: The junction departs from germline at one end; a sequencing error may be responsible. The read is 3 residues too short to cover the CDR3 end, so that end is filled in from the germline J gene. The rearrangement uses TRBV4-2 and TRBJ2-3, with D unclear. CDR3 length equals 14 residues. Germline-derived CDR1 and CDR2 are LGHNA and YNFKEQ. The sequenced part of the CDR3 DNA is TGCGCCAGCAGCCAAGATGTAGACGCAGGTACG. Its protein product is CASSQDVDAGT. The whole CDR3 reads CASSQDVDAGTQYF.

A remark on this clone: Compared with germline, one end of the junction differs, possibly owing to a read error. Sequencing ends 3 residues short of the CDR3 end; the germline J gene provides the rest. The V call is TRBV4-2, the J call TRBJ2-5, with 9 bases identical to TRBD1. Germline V CDR1 and CDR2: LGHNA, YNFKEQ. This CDR3 spans 16 amino acids. CDR3 bases read: TGCGCCAGCAGCCAAGCACCGGGACAGGGTGGAGAGACC. Amino acid sequence: CASSQAPGQGGET. The complete CDR3 sequence is CASSQAPGQGGETQYF.

Comment on this clone: The missing CDR3 end, 3 residues past where the read stops, is filled in from the germline J gene. This sequence joins TRBV3-1 (or the pseudogene TRBV3-2) and TRBJ1-1; 7 nucleotides agree with TRBD1. V shed 5 bases and J 0 bases; nucleotides not matched to a gene: 0. CDR3 length equals 13 residues. From germline, CDR1 is LGHDT and CDR2 YNNKEL (reference sequence). The CDR3 bases that were read are TGTGCCAGCAGCGACAGGGTGAACACTGAA. Protein product: CASSDRVNTE. The CDR3, in full, reads CASSDRVNTEAFF.

The CDR3 reads CSVRGGGGYGYTF. The sequenced part of the CDR3 DNA is TGCAGCGTTCGGGGGGGAGGCGGCTATGGC. V and J are TRBV29-1 and TRBJ1-2, with a tentative D call TRBD1 (5 bases). With the read ending 3 residues before the CDR3 end, the germline J gene is used to fill in that end. In germline, CDR1 is SQVTM, CDR2 ANQGSEA. This CDR3 is built from 13 residues. Trimming pared 5 bases from V and 4 bases from J, leaving 14 bases between.

Remarks on this clone: The read ends 3 residues early relative to the CDR3; the germline J gene fills the gap. V usage is TRBV7-3 and J usage is TRBJ2-5, with TRBD2 identical over 15 bases. The CDR3 has 14 residues. Unmatched junction bases numbered 2, after V lost 5 bases and J lost 7 bases. Germline V gene lookup returns CDR1 SGHTA and CDR2 FQGTGA. The sequenced part of the CDR3 DNA is TGTGCCAGCAGCGCGGGACTAGCGGGGGGGACC. This sequence encodes CASSAGLAGGT. The CDR3 in full is CASSAGLAGGTQYF. The variable domain in full, completed from reference TRBV7-3 and TRBJ2-5, reads GAGVSQTPSNKVTEKGKYVELRCDPISGHTALYWYRQSLGQGPEFLIYFQGTGAADDSGLPNDRFFAVRPEGSVSTLKIQRTERGDSAVYLCASSAGLAGGTQYFGPGTRLLVL.

Concerning this clone: A read error may produce the germline difference seen at one junction end. The read gets to within 3 residues of the CDR3 end, and the germline J gene fills in the rest. The genes are TRBV4-2 and TRBJ2-3; tentative D call: TRBD2 (5 bases). The CDR3 runs to 13 residues. CDR1 is LGHNA and CDR2 is YNFKEQ in the germline V gene. Partial CDR3 DNA: TGCGCCAGCAGCCAACATAGCGCAGATACG. This codes for CASSQHSADT. The whole CDR3 protein reads CASSQHSADTQYF.

Turning to this clone: The sequence runs out 3 residues before the end of the CDR3; the remainder is reconstructed from the germline J gene. V gene TRBV7-2 combines with J gene TRBJ1-2, with D perhaps TRBD1 (6 bases). CDR1 SGHTA and CDR2 FQGNSA come from the germline V gene. The CDR3 is 14 amino acids. This CDR3 reads CASSLEQGGNIYTF. The sequenced CDR3 bases are TGTGCCAGCAGCTTAGAACAGGGAGGAAACATC.

Comments on this clone: Coverage ceases 3 residues before the CDR3 finishes, and the germline J gene fills in the end. The chain joins TRBV24-1 to TRBJ2-2; 7 nucleotides align to TRBD2. Trimming removed 0 bases from V and 5 bases from J; junction bases left unmatched: 2. The CDR3 has 15 amino acids. Germline V lookup: CDR1 KGHDR, CDR2 SFDVKD. Incomplete CDR3 DNA: TGTGCCACCAGTGATTTGGCGGGAGATACCGGGGAG. Encoded protein: CATSDLAGDTGE. The complete CDR3 sequence is CATSDLAGDTGELFF.

A word on this clone: The junction shows a germline mismatch at one end, possibly a read error. Read data end 3 residues before the CDR3 end; the end is taken from the germline J gene. The chain employs TRBV4-2 and TRBJ1-1; 7 bases align to TRBD1. Germline V gene lookup returns CDR1 LGHNA and CDR2 YNFKEQ. This CDR3 contains 14 residues. CDR3 DNA (partial): TGCGCCAGCAGCCAAGATACAGGGGAGGCTGAA. This translates into CASSQDTGEAE. The full CDR3 protein is CASSQDTGEAEAFF.

Points on this clone: The read ends 3 residues shy of where the CDR3 ends; the end is completed using the germline J gene. The V gene is TRBV7-9, the J gene TRBJ1-1; D is uncertain. Per the germline V gene, CDR1 is SEHNR and CDR2 is FQNEAQ (reference sequence). The CDR3 runs 11 residues. Trimming shortened V by 5 bases and J by 5 bases, and 6 bases separated the two germline ends. CDR3 protein: CASSPGTEAFF. The sequenced part of the CDR3 DNA is TGTGCCAGCAGCCCCGGGACTGAA. Full variable domain (rest looked up from reference TRBV7-9 and TRBJ1-1): DTGVSQNPRHKITKRGQNVTFRCDPISEHNRLYWYRQTLGQGPEFLTYFQNEAQLEKSRLLSDRFSAERPKGSFSTLEIQRTEQGDSAMYLCASSPGTEAFFGQGTRLTVV.

In the case of this clone: The read ends 3 residues shy of where the CDR3 ends; the end is completed using the germline J gene. The chain uses TRBV30 and TRBJ2-2; 8 bases fit TRBD2. The CDR3 has 14 residues. CDR1 and CDR2 (germline): GTSNPN, SVGIG (reference sequence). J lost 5 bases, V lost 3 bases, and 5 bases had no gene match. The sequenced part of the CDR3 DNA is TGTGCCTGGAGAACGGGGGGGAGGACCGGGGAG. Protein product: CAWRTGGRTGE. The whole CDR3 is CAWRTGGRTGELFF. The full variable domain, with the rest looked up from reference TRBV30 and TRBJ2-2, is SQTIHQWPATLVQPVGSPLSLECTVEGTSNPNLYWYRQAAGRGLQLLFYSVGIGQISSEVPQNLSASRPQDRQFILSSKKLLLSDSGFYLCAWRTGGRTGELFFGEGSRLTVL.

Comments on this clone: The read stops 3 residues short of the end of the CDR3; the missing end is completed from the germline J gene. The genes are TRBV12-3 or TRBV12-4 and TRBJ2-3, with TRBD1 matching over 8 bases. The length of the CDR3 is 14 residues. J gave up 3 bases and V 3 bases, and 2 bases lay outside the gene matches. The sequenced CDR3 bases are TGTGCCAGCAGTTTCCGGACAGGGACAGATACG. Encoded protein: CASSFRTGTDT. The CDR3 as a whole reads CASSFRTGTDTQYF.

With regard to this clone: Read sequence stops 3 residues before the CDR3 end, and the germline J gene provides the missing end. The chain carries TRBV20-1 and TRBJ2-3, with TRBD1 matching 10 bases. The CDR3 sequence is 19 residues long. CDR1 is DFQATT and CDR2 is SNEGSKA in the germline V gene (reference sequence). V lost 4 bases, J lost 4 bases, and 20 bases stayed unmatched. The CDR3 is CSAIIRVGRGQGDPDTQYF. Incomplete CDR3 DNA: TGCAGTGCTATAATCCGCGTGGGACGAGGACAGGGGGATCCAGATACG.

Points on this clone: The observed sequence ends 3 residues before the CDR3 terminus, with the missing tail filled in from the germline J gene. The chain recombines TRBV6-1 with TRBJ1-4, with D perhaps TRBD1 (6 bases). The CDR3 runs to 15 residues. Trimming cost V 0 bases and J 4 bases, with 9 bases left between them. Germline lookup yields CDR1 MNHNS and CDR2 SASEGT. CDR3 DNA (partial): TGTGCCAGCAGTGAAGCGGGGGCATTTAATGAAAAA. It encodes CASSEAGAFNEK. The full CDR3 reads CASSEAGAFNEKLFF.

A word on this clone: The CDR3 goes on 3 residues after the read ends, and that part is filled in from the germline J gene. The chain has TRBV20-1 and TRBJ2-1; 15 nucleotides agree with TRBD2. The CDR3 has 19 amino acids. The J segment lost 7 bases and the V segment lost 6 bases, leaving 19 bases of the junction unmatched. CDR1 and CDR2 (germline): DFQATT, SNEGSKA (reference sequence). The covered CDR3 bases are TGCAGTGCCACTCCACTCTTCGGGACTAGCGGGAGGTCAGAAAATGAG. As protein: CSATPLFGTSGRSENE. The CDR3 as a whole reads CSATPLFGTSGRSENEQFF.

As regards this clone: The read terminates 3 residues ahead of where the CDR3 ends, so the germline J gene completes it. V usage is TRBV28 and J usage is TRBJ2-2; 9 bases fit TRBD1. The junction had 9 bases not matched to a gene; V was cut back by 7 bases and J by 6 bases. The CDR3 has 15 residues. CDR1 MDHEN and CDR2 SYDVKM come from the germline V gene. The sequenced part of the CDR3 DNA is TGTGCCAGCACCCAAGGACAGGGGAATCCCGGGGAG. It codes for CASTQGQGNPGE. The full CDR3 protein reads CASTQGQGNPGELFF.

A word on this clone: With the read ending 3 residues before the CDR3 end, the germline J gene is used to fill in that end. The V call is TRBV19, the J call TRBJ1-2, with a tentative D call TRBD1 (6 bases). The CDR3 loop spans 15 amino acids. Germline CDR1 is LNHDA and CDR2 is SQIVND (reference sequence). The part of the CDR3 DNA that was read is TGTGCCAGTAGTGCTTACGGGGGGGCCTCCTACGAC. The encoded protein is CASSAYGGASYD. In full, the CDR3 is CASSAYGGASYDYTF.

Regarding this clone: The read ends 3 residues before the CDR3 terminus; that terminus is restored from the germline J gene. This chain connects TRBV6-2 or TRBV6-3 to TRBJ1-1; D gene unclear. Germline values: CDR1 MNHEY, CDR2 SVGEGT. The CDR3 totals 11 residues. Trimming removed 1 base from V and 7 bases from J, with 4 bases in between. The CDR3 is CASSYYGEAFF. The sequenced CDR3 bases are TGTGCCAGCAGTTACTACGGTGAA.

Concerning this clone itself: The read comes to an end 3 residues before the CDR3 does, leaving the germline J gene to fill in the end. The chain has TRBV20-1 and TRBJ2-5; D is possibly TRBD2 (6 bases). Between the trimmed V and J ends, which lost 5 bases and 7 bases, there was a span of 17 bases. The CDR3 extends over 13 amino acids. The germline V gene encodes CDR1 DFQATT and CDR2 SNEGSKA (reference sequence). CDR3 DNA (partial): TGCAGTGCTGATGGGACTTTGCCAAGGACC. This translates into CSADGTLPRT. The whole CDR3 protein is CSADGTLPRTQYF.

Of note for this clone: Mismatch with germline at one junction end may stem from a read error. With the read ending 3 residues before the CDR3 end, the germline J gene is used to fill in that end. This sequence joins TRBV4-2 and TRBJ1-1, with 8 nucleotides matching TRBD1. The CDR3 length is 16 residues. Germline CDR1 and CDR2: LGHNA and YNFKEQ. CDR3 DNA, as far as it was read: TGCGCCAGCAGCCCCTTTTTTGGACAGGGTGGCACTGAA. Its protein is CASSPFFGQGGTE. The CDR3 as a whole reads CASSPFFGQGGTEAFF.

Regarding this clone: Read sequence stops 3 residues before the CDR3 end, and the germline J gene provides the missing end. The same CDR3 also results from other DNA sequences found in this sample. This chain connects TRBV18 to TRBJ2-7, with TRBD1 as a possible D gene (6 bases). CDR1 and CDR2 from the germline V gene are KGHSH and LQKENI. The CDR3 consists of 15 residues. V gave up 3 bases and J gave up 2 bases, with 14 bases separating them. The sequenced part of the CDR3 DNA is TGTGCCAGCTCACCCGGCAGGGGTGACCCCTACGAG. It is translated as CASSPGRGDPYE. From start to end, the CDR3 is CASSPGRGDPYEQYF.